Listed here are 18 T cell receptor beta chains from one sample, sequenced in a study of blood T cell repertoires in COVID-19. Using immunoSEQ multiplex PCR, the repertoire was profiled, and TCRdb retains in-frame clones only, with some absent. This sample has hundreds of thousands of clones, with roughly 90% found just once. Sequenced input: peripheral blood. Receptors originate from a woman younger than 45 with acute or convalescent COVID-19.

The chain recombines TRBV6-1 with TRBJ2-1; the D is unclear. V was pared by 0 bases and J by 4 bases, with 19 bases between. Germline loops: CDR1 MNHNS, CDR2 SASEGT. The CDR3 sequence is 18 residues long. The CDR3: CASSEAQVTLYYYNEQFF. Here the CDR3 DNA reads TGTGCCAGCAGTGAAGCCCAGGTCACTCTATATTATTACAATGAGCAGTTCTTC.

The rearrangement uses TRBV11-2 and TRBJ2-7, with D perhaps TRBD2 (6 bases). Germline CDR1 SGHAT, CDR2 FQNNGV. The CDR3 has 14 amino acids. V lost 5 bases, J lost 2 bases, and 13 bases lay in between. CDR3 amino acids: CASSTLRGTYEQYF. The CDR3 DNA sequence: TGTGCCAGCAGCACACTACGGGGGACCTACGAGCAGTACTTC. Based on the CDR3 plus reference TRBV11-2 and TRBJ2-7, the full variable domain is EAGVAQSPRYKIIEKRQSVAFWCNPISGHATLYWYQQILGQGPKLLIQFQNNGVVDDSQLPKDRFSAERLKGVDSTLKIQPAKLEDSAVYLCASSTLRGTYEQYFGPGTRLTVT.

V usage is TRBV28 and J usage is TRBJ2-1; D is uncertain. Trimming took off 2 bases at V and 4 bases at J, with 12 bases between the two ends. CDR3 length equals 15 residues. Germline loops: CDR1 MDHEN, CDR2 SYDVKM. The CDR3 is CASSLGPSAYNEQFF. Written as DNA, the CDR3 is TGTGCCAGCAGTTTAGGGCCTTCCGCTTACAATGAGCAGTTCTTC.

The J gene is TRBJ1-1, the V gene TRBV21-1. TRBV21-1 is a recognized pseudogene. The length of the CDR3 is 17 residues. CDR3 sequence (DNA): TGTGCCAGCGTCGTTTTGTGTTGGGTTTCGGGGGACCCTGAAGCTTTCTTT. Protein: CASVVLCWVSGDPEAFF.

The CDR3 sequence is CASSEWGLGSETQYF. The CDR3, as DNA: TGTGCCAGCAGTGAATGGGGACTAGGGAGTGAGACCCAGTACTTC. The chain employs TRBV2 and TRBJ2-5, with 8 bases matching TRBD2. CDR1 and CDR2 from the germline V gene are SNHLY and FYNNEI. This CDR3 comprises 15 residues. Trimming cost V 2 bases and J 5 bases; bases outside gene matches: 7.

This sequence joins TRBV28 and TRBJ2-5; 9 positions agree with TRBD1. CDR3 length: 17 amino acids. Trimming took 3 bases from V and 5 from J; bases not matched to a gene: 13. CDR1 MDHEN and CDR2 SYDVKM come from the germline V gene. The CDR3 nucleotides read TGTGCCAGCAGTTTTGTCAGGACAGGGGTGGCGGGGGAGACCCAGTACTTC. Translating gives CASSFVRTGVAGETQYF. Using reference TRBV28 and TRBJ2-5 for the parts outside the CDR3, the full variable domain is DVKVTQSSRYLVKRTGEKVFLECVQDMDHENMFWYRQDPGLGLRLIYFSYDVKMKEKGDIPEGYSVSREKKERFSLILESASTNQTSMYLCASSFVRTGVAGETQYFGPGTRLLVL.

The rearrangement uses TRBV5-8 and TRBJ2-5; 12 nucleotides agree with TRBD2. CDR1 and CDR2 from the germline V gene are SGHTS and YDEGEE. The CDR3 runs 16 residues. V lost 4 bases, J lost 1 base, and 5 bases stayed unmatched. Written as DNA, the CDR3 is TGTGCCAGCAGCCTCCCACTAGCGGGGGGCCAAGAGACCCAGTACTTC. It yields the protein CASSLPLAGGQETQYF.

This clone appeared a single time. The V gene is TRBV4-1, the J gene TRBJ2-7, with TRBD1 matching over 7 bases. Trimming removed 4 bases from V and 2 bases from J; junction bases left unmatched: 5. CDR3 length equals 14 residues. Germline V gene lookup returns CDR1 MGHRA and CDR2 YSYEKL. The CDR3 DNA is TGCGCCAGCAGCCCGGGACAGAGACCCTACGAGCAGTACTTC. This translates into CASSPGQRPYEQYF.

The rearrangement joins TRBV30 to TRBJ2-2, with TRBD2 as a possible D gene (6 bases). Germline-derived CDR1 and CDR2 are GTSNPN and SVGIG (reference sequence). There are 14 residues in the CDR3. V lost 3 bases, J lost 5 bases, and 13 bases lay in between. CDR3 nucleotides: TGTGCCTGGAGACTAACTGGGACTACCGGGGAGCTGTTTTTT. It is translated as CAWRLTGTTGELFF.

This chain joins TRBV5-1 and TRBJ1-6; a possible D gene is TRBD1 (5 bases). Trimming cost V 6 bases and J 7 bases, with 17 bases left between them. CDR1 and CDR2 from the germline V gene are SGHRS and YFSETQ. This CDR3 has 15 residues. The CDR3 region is CASKGVRQPNSPLHF. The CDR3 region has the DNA TGCGCCAGCAAAGGGGTTCGCCAGCCCAATTCACCCCTCCACTTT.

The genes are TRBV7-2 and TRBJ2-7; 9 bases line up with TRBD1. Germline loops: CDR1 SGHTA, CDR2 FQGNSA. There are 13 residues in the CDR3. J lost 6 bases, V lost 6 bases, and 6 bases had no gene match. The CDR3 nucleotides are TGTGCCAGCAGTCCGGGACAGGGAACCGAGCAGTACTTC. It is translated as CASSPGQGTEQYF.

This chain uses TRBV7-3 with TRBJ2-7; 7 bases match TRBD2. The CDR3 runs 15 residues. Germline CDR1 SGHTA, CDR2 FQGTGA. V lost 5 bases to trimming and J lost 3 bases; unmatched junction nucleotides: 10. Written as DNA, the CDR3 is TGTGCCAGCAGCGAGGGACTATTCCGGATCTACGAGCAGTACTTC. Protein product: CASSEGLFRIYEQYF.

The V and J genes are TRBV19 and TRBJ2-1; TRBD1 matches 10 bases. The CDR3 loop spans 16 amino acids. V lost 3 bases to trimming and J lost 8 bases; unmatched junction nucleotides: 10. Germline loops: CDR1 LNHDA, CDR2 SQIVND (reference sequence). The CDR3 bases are TGTGCCAGTAGTATCACTGACAGGGGGCTCTGGGATGAGCAGTTCTTC. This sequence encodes CASSITDRGLWDEQFF. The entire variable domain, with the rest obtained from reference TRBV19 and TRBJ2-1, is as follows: DGGITQSPKYLFRKEGQNVTLSCEQNLNHDAMYWYRQDPGQGLRLIYYSQIVNDFQKGDIAEGYSVSREKKESFPLTVTSAQKNPTAFYLCASSITDRGLWDEQFFGPGTRLTVL.

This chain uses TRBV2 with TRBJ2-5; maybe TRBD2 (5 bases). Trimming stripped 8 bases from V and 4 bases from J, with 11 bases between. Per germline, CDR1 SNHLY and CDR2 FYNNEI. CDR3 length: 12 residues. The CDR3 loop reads CASSRDRETQYF. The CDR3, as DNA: TGTGCCAGCTCACGGGATAGAGAGACCCAGTACTTC.

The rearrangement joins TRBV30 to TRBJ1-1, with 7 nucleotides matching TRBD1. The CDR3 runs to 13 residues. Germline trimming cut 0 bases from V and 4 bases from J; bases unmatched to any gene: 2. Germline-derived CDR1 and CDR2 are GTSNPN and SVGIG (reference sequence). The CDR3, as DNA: TGTGCCTGGAGTGTACACAGGGGCACTGAAGCTTTCTTT. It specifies CAWSVHRGTEAFF.

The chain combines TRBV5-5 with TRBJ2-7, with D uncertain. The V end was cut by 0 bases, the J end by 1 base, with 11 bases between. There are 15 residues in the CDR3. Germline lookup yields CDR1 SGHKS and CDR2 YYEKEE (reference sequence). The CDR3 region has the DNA TGTGCCAGCAGCTTGGGGCTGCCAAATTCCTACGAGCAGTACTTC. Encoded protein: CASSLGLPNSYEQYF.

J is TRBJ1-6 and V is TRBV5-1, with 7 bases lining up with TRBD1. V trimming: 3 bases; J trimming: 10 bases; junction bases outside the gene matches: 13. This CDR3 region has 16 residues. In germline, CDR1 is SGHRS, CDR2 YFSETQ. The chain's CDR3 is CASSSPAGGVRSPLHF. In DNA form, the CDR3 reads TGCGCCAGCAGCTCCCCCGCAGGGGGAGTACGATCACCCCTCCACTTT.

DNA for the CDR3: TGCAGCGCCTCCATGTGGGGGGATGGCTACACCTTC. This sequence encodes CSASMWGDGYTF. V gene TRBV29-1 combines with J gene TRBJ1-2; tentative D call: TRBD1 (5 bases). CDR3 length: 12 residues. V lost 7 bases and J lost 6, with 15 bases in between. Germline lookup yields CDR1 SQVTM and CDR2 ANQGSEA.